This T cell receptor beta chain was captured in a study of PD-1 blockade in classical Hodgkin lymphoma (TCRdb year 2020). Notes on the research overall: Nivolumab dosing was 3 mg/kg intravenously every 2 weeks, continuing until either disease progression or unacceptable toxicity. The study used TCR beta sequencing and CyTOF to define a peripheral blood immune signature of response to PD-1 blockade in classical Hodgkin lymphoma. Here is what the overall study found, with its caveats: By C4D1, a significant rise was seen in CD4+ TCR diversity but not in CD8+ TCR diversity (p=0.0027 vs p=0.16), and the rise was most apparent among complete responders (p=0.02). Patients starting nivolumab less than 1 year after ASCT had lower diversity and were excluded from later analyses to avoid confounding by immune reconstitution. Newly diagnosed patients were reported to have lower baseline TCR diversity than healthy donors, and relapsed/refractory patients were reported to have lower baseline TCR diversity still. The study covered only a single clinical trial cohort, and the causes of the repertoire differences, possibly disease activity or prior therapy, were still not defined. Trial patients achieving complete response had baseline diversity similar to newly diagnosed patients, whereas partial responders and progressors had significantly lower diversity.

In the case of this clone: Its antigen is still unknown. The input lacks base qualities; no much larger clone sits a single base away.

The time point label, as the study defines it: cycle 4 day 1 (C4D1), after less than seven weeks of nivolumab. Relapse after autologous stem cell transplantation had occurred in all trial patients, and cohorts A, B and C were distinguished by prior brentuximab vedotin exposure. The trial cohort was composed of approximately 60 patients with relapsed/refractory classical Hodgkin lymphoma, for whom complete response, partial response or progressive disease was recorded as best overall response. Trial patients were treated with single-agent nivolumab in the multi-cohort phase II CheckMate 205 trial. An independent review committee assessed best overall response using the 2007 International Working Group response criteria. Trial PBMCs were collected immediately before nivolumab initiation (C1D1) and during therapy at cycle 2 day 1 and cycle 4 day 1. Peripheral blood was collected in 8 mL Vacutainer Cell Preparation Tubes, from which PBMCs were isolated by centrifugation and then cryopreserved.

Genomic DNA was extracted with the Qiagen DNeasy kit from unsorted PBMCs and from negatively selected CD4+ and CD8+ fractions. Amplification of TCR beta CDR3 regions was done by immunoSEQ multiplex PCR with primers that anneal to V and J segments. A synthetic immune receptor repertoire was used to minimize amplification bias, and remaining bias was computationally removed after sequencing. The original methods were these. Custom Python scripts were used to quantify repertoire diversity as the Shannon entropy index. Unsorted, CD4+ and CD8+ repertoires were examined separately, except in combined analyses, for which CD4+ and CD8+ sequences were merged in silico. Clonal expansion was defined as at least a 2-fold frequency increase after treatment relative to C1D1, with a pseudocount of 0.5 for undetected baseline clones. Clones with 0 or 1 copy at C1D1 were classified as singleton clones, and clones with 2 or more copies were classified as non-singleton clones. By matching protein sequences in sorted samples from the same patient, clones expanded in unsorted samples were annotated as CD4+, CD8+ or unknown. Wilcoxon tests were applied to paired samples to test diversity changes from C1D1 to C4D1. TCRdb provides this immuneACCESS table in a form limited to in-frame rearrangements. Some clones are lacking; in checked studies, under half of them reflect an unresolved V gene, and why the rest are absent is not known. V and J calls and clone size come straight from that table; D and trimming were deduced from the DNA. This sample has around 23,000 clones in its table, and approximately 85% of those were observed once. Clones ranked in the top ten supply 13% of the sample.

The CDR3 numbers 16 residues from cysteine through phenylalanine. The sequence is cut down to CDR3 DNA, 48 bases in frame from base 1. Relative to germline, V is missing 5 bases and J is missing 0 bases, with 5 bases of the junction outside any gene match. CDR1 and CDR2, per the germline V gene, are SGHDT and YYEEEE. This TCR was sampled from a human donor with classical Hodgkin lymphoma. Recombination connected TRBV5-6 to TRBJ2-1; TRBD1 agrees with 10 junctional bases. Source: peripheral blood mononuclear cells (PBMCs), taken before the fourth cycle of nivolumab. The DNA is TGTGCCAGCAGAGCCGGGACAGGGGACTCCTACAATGAGCAGTTCTTC. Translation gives CASRAGTGDSYNEQFF.